Here is one T cell receptor (beta chain) with its context. Seattle participants joined during active infection and were tracked over time. J was trimmed by 7 bases and V by 4 bases; bases with no gene match: 10. Germline CDR1 reads LGHDT; CDR2 reads YNNKEL (reference sequence). The CDR3 totals 14 residues. These data originate in a study of blood T cell repertoires in COVID-19. As for the study in general: Both acute and convalescent COVID-19 samples were obtained from the United States, Italy and Spain. T cells, B-cell-depleted T cells, or PBMCs provided the cDNA or gDNA that served as material.

Per the original data handling: Counts of nucleated cells, estimated from reference gene primer amplification, were obtained. TCRdb's table, derived via immunoSEQ multiplex PCR, lists solely in-frame clones and lacks some. From that table come the V and J calls and clone size; the DNA was used to work out D and trimming. The repertoire includes more than 350,000 clones, roughly 90% of them detected once, and approximately 3% sits in the top ten. V gene TRBV3-1 (or the pseudogene TRBV3-2) combines with J gene TRBJ2-7; TRBD1 aligns across 7 bases. The sequencing sample was made of peripheral blood. The source of this sequence is a woman aged 25 to 39 with COVID-19, enrolled during active disease. CDR3 amino acids: CASSPSNRGREQYF. The CDR3 bases are TGTGCCAGCAGCCCCTCAAACAGGGGCCGGGAGCAGTACTTC.